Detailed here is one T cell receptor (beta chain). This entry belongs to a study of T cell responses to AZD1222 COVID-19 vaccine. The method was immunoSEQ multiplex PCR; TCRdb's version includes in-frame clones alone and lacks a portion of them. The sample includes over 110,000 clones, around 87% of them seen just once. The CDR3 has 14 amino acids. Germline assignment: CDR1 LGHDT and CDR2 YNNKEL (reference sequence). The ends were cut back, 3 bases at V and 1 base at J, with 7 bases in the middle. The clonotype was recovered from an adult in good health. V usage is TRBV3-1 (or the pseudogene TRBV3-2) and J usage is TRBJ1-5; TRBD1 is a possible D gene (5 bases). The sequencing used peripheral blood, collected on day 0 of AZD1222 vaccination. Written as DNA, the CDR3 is TGTGCCAGCAGCCATTCAGGGAGCAATCAGCCCCAGCATTTT. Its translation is CASSHSGSNQPQHF.